The rows below give T cell receptor beta chains drawn from one sample of a study of blood T cells in healthy people across ages. TCRdb re-called the 5' RACE reads with MiXCR, one entry per CDR3 protein. The table shows 1.2 million to 1.5 million distinct CDR3 sequences, with approximately 63% occurring only once. Specimen: blood. The receptor source for this set is a man younger than 30 in good health. CDR3s include the opening cysteine and the closing phenylalanine or tryptophan. Fields, in order: V gene, clone size, CDR3 protein. Clone size appears in some rows only: once, few, many, or a class for an expanded clone.

V: TRBV5-1
size: NA
CDR3: CASSLDSTATDTQYF

V: TRBV4-3
size: once
CDR3: CASSQDSRRAGNNEKLFF

V: TRBV29-1
size: NA
CDR3: CSVAPRLAGDYEQYF

V: TRBV15
size: few
CDR3: CATRGPNTGELFF

V: TRBV12-3/TRBV12-4
size: few
CDR3: CASSWGTDSNQPQHF

V: TRBV7-2
size: few
CDR3: CASSLDSGGLADTQYF

V: TRBV3-1
size: NA
CDR3: CASSPWGQPQHF

V: TRBV5-5
size: NA
CDR3: CASSAGTSGLRDEQFF

V: TRBV4-2
size: NA
CDR3: CASSHPFLGNMNTEAFF

V: TRBV12-3/TRBV12-4
size: NA
CDR3: CASSPGRGRNGYTF

V: TRBV29-1
size: few
CDR3: CSVEGTGRETQYF

V: TRBV3-1
size: NA
CDR3: CASSRHSGRTYNEQFF

V: TRBV7-2
size: NA
CDR3: CASSSGDPGQGAARDTQYF

V: TRBV6-5
size: few
CDR3: CASSSTVSGANVLTF

V: TRBV14
size: NA
CDR3: CASSHWDTGELFF

V: TRBV29-1
size: NA
CDR3: CSVEFRYEQYF

V: TRBV29-1
size: few
CDR3: CSVVDTGTYEQYF

V: TRBV19
size: NA
CDR3: CASSIGGARDQPQHF

V: TRBV3-1
size: NA
CDR3: CASSHFIDSTAKNIQYF

V: TRBV27
size: NA
CDR3: CASSLSAGVYYGYTF

V: TRBV28
size: NA
CDR3: CASSSPTGTGSYEQYF

V: TRBV4-1
size: NA
CDR3: CASSQEVRNTIYF

V: TRBV9
size: NA
CDR3: CASGPGSASNQPQHF

V: TRBV4-1
size: NA
CDR3: CASSHTQGAEEQYF

V: TRBV29-1
size: NA
CDR3: CSVDPGQGTTEAFF

V: TRBV4-3
size: NA
CDR3: CASSQDGGTEQYF

V: TRBV4-1
size: NA
CDR3: CASSQIGTSGAQFF

V: TRBV20-1
size: NA
CDR3: CSAQGAGTGDYGYTF

V: TRBV6-2/TRBV6-3
size: few
CDR3: CASSYGQGLAKNIQYF

V: TRBV7-9
size: NA
CDR3: CASSLGPYQETQYF

V: TRBV6-1
size: NA
CDR3: CASSEERGEVPNIADTQYF

V: TRBV6-2/TRBV6-3
size: NA
CDR3: CASSYPQGFSYNEQYF

V: TRBV6-6
size: NA
CDR3: CASSQRLAGAETQYF

V: TRBV12-3/TRBV12-4
size: NA
CDR3: CASSLGGFTQYF

V: TRBV4-1
size: once
CDR3: CASMGSGEQYF

V: TRBV4-1
size: NA
CDR3: CASSQVHNIYQETQYF

V: TRBV9
size: few
CDR3: CASSPGPSTNQPQHF

V: TRBV7-9
size: NA
CDR3: CASSFNRDTQYF

V: TRBV20-1
size: NA
CDR3: CSARLGGGGYTF

V: TRBV12-3/TRBV12-4
size: once
CDR3: CASSATGGRRQPQHF

V: TRBV29-1
size: NA
CDR3: CSAHGTSYNEQFF

V: TRBV6-2/TRBV6-3
size: NA
CDR3: CASSRAGGSNNEQFF

V: TRBV6-6
size: NA
CDR3: CASSSDGYNYGYTF

V: TRBV15
size: NA
CDR3: CATSRDGQAQETQYF

V: TRBV25-1
size: few
CDR3: CASNSGTGTYNEQFF

V: TRBV6-5
size: NA
CDR3: CASSYGAVGTDTQYF